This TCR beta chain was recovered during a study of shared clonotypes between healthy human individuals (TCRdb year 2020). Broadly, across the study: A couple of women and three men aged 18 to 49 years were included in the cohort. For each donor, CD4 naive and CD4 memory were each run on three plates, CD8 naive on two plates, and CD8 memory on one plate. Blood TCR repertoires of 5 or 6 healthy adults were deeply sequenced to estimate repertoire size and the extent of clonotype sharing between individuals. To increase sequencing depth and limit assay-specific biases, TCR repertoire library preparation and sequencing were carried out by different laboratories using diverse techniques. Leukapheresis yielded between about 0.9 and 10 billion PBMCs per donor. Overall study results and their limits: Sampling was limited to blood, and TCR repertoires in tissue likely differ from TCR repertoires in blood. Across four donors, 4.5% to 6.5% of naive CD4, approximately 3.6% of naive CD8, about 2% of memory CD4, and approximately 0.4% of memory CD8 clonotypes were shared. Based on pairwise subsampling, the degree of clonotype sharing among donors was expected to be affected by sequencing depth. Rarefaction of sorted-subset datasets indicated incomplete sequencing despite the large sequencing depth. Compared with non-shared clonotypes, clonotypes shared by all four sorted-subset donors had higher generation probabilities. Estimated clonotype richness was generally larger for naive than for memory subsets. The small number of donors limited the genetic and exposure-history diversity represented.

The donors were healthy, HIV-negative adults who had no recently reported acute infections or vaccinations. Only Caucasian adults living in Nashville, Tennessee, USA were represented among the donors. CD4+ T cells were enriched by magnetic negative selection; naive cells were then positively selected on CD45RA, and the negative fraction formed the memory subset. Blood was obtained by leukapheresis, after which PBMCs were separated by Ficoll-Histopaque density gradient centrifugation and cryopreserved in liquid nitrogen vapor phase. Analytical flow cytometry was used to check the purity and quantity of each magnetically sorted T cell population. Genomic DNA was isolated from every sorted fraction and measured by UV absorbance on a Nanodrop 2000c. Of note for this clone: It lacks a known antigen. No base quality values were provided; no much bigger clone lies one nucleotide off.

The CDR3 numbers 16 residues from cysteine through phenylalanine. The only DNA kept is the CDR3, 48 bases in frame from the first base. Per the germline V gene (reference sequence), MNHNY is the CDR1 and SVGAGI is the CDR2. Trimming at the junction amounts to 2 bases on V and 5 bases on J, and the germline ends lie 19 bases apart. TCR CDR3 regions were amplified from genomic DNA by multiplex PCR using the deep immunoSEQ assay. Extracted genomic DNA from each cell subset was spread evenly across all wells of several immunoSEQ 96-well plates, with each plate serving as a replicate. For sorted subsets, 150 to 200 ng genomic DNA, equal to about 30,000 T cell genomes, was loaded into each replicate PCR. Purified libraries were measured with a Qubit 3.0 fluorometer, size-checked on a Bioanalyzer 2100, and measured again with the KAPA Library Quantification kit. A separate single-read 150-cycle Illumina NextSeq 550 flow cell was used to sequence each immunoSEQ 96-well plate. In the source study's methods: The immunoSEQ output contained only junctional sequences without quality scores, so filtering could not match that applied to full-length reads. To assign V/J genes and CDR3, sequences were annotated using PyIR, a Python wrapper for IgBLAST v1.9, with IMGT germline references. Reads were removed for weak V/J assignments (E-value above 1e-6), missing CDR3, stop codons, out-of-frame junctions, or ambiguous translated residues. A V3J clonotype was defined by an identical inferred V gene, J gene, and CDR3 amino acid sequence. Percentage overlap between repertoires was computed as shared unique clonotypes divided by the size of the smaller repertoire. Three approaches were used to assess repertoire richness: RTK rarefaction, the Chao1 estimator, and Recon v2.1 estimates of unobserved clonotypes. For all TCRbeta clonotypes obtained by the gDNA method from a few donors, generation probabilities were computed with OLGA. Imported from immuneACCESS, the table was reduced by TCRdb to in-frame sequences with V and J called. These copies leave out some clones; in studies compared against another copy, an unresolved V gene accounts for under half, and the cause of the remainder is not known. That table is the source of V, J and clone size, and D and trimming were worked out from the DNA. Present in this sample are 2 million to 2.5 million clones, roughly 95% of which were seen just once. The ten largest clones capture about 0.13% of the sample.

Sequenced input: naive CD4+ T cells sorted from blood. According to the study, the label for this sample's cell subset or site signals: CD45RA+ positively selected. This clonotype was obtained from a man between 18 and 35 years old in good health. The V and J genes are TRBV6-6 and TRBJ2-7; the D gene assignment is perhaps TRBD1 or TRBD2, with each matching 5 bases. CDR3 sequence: CASSYGGPSSGHEQYF. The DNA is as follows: TGTGCCAGCAGTTACGGGGGACCGAGTTCCGGGCACGAGCAGTACTTC.